Following are 15 T cell receptor beta chains from one sample sequenced in a study of T-cell memory formation after mild COVID-19. MiXCR, run by TCRdb on the 5' RACE reads, gives a single entry per CDR3 protein. The sample includes fewer than 700,000 distinct CDR3 sequences, roughly 20% of them seen just once. The source material was PBMCs or a T cell subset sorted from them (not recorded which). The receptors here all came from an adult woman who had mild COVID-19 (a few samples of this study predate the infection). Cell type and time point are not known.

This clonotype was counted a few times. The rearrangement uses TRBV10-2 and TRBJ2-5, with 9 bases aligning to TRBD2. From germline, CDR1 is WSHSY and CDR2 SAAADI. The CDR3 covers 14 residues. V lost 7 bases, J lost 1 base, and 4 bases stayed unmatched. The DNA of the CDR3 is TGCGCCAGCAAGGAGACTAGCGGCCAAGAGACCCAGTACTTC. This gives the protein CASKETSGQETQYF.

The chain recombines TRBV12-3 or TRBV12-4 with TRBJ2-5; D ambiguous. V was pared by 1 base and J by 5 bases, with 11 bases between. The CDR3 consists of 14 residues. The CDR3 loop is CASSLDRVWETQYF. The CDR3 DNA sequence: TGTGCCAGCAGTTTAGACCGGGTTTGGGAGACCCAGTACTTC.

This chain joins TRBV4-1 and TRBJ2-3; D not certain. The germline CDR1 and CDR2 sequences are MGHRA and YSYEKL. Trimming cost V 4 bases and J 4 bases, with 15 bases left between them. CDR3 length equals 15 residues. CDR3 amino acids: CASSLSVRTADTQYF. The CDR3 DNA reads as TGCGCCAGCAGCCTGAGTGTCAGGACGGCAGATACGCAGTATTTT.

This clonotype was detected a few times. The rearrangement uses TRBV9 and TRBJ2-1; tentatively, D is TRBD1 or TRBD2 (5 bases each). Germline V lookup: CDR1 SGDLS, CDR2 YYNGEE. The CDR3 contains 15 residues. Between the trimmed V and J ends, which lost 3 bases and 2 bases, there was a span of 12 bases. CDR3 in amino acids: CASSARGDAYNEQFF. The CDR3 nucleotides are TGTGCCAGCAGCGCCCGTGGGGACGCCTACAATGAGCAGTTCTTC.

This clonotype was counted between two and nine times. The chain joins TRBV10-3 to TRBJ1-5; 8 bases line up with TRBD1. CDR3 length equals 15 residues. Per germline, CDR1 ENHRY and CDR2 SYGVKD. V was clipped by 2 bases and J by 5 bases; unmatched bases: 5. CDR3 DNA sequence: TGTGCCATCAGTGAGAGCGCAGGGGGCCATCAGCCCCAGCATTTT. It codes for CAISESAGGHQPQHF.

This clonotype has only a few counts. The genes are TRBV3-1 and TRBJ1-2; D gene unclear. Germline CDR1 reads LGHDT; CDR2 reads YNNKEL (reference sequence). There are 16 residues in the CDR3. V lost 0 bases and J lost 3, with 14 bases in between. This CDR3 is CASSQEMDPLHYGYTF. The CDR3 DNA reads as TGTGCCAGCAGCCAAGAGATGGACCCTCTGCACTATGGCTACACCTTC.

This clonotype was observed a handful of times. The V gene is TRBV7-9, the J gene TRBJ2-7; 7 bases are shared with TRBD1. The ends lost 4 bases at V and 3 bases at J; junction bases unmatched: 6. Germline V gene data show CDR1 as SEHNR and CDR2 as FQNEAQ (reference sequence). This CDR3 region has 14 residues. DNA for the CDR3: TGTGCCAGCAGCTCAATGACAGGGCACTACGAGCAGTACTTC. Translating it yields CASSSMTGHYEQYF. Full variable domain (outside the CDR3, taken from reference TRBV7-9 and TRBJ2-7): DTGVSQNPRHKITKRGQNVTFRCDPISEHNRLYWYRQTLGQGPEFLTYFQNEAQLEKSRLLSDRFSAERPKGSFSTLEIQRTEQGDSAMYLCASSSMTGHYEQYFGPGTRLTVT.

This chain links TRBV7-3 with TRBJ2-1; 7 bases are shared with TRBD1. The CDR3 is made up of 17 amino acids. CDR1 and CDR2 from the germline V gene are SGHTA and FQGTGA. The J segment lost 6 bases and the V segment lost 5 bases, leaving 16 bases of the junction unmatched. The CDR3 is CASSPFKPGGKGNEQFF. In DNA, the CDR3 is TGTGCCAGCAGCCCATTCAAGCCAGGGGGAAAAGGCAATGAGCAGTTCTTC.

The rearrangement joins TRBV20-1 to TRBJ2-2; D might be TRBD2 (6 bases). Trimming stripped 0 bases from V and 3 bases from J, with 11 bases between. This CDR3 region has 15 residues. Germline V gene sequence: CDR1 DFQATT, CDR2 SNEGSKA (reference sequence). The CDR3 here is CSARDSRLDTGELFF. For the CDR3, the DNA is TGCAGTGCTAGAGATAGTAGACTAGACACCGGGGAGCTGTTTTTT.

This clonotype has only a few counts. The chain combines TRBV23-1 with TRBJ2-1; 10 positions agree with TRBD1. TRBV23-1 is an ORF; its function is uncertain. V was clipped by 7 bases and J by 8 bases; unmatched bases: 8. The CDR3 consists of 14 residues. Here the CDR3 DNA reads TGCGCCAGCAAGCACCGGGACAGGGGCCATGAGCAGTTCTTC. It encodes CASKHRDRGHEQFF.

The V and J genes are TRBV12-3 or TRBV12-4 and TRBJ2-4, with D unclear. CDR3 length equals 14 residues. V lost 5 bases and J lost 0, with 8 bases in between. For the CDR3, the DNA is TGTGCCAGCAGTGAACTTTTAGCCAAAAACATTCAGTACTTC. Its protein is CASSELLAKNIQYF.

The chain links TRBV12-3 or TRBV12-4 to TRBJ2-1; 11 positions match TRBD1. The junction had 11 bases not matched to a gene; V was cut back by 5 bases and J by 8 bases. The CDR3 extends over 16 amino acids. The CDR3 DNA reads TGTGCCAGCAGTATTCCCCGGACAGGGGGCTATGATGAGCAGTTCTTC. Protein: CASSIPRTGGYDEQFF.

This clonotype was recorded a few times. The chain employs TRBV6-1 and TRBJ2-2; D is undetermined. The CDR3 is 12 residues long. The germline gives CDR1 MNHNS, CDR2 SASEGT. V was shortened by 2 bases and J by 4 bases, with 2 bases between the two germline ends. CDR3 in amino acids: CASSEITGELFF. The CDR3, as DNA: TGTGCCAGCAGTGAAATCACCGGGGAGCTGTTTTTT.

There are a few counts of this clonotype. The genes are TRBV6-5 and TRBJ2-5; TRBD1 is a possible D gene (5 bases). Germline assignment: CDR1 MNHEY and CDR2 SVGAGI. The V end lost 7 bases, the J end lost 5 bases, and 17 bases lay between the germline ends. There are 14 residues in the CDR3. The CDR3 bases are TGTGCCAGCACCTCACGACAGACCGGGGAGACCCAGTACTTC. It codes for CASTSRQTGETQYF.

The rearrangement joins TRBV7-9 to TRBJ1-6; D might be TRBD1 (5 bases). CDR3 length: 14 residues. The V gene's germline CDR1 is SEHNR and CDR2 FQNEAQ (reference sequence). Trimming cost V 3 bases and J 7 bases, with 10 bases left between them. The DNA of the CDR3 is TGTGCCAGCAGCTTGACAGAGAGGAATTCACCCCTCCACTTT. It is translated as CASSLTERNSPLHF.